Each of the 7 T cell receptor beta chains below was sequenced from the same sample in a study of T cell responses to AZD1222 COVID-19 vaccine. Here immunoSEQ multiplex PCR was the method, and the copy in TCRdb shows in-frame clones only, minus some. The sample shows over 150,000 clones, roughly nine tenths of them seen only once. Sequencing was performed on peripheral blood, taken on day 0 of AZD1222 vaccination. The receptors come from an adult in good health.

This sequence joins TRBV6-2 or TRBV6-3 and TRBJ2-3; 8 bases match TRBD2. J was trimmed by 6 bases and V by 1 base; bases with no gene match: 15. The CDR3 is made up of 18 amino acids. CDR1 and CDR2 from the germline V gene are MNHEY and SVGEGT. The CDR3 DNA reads TGTGCCAGCAGTTACTGGGGGTTTAGCGGGGACCATTGGGATACGCAGTATTTT. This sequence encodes CASSYWGFSGDHWDTQYF.

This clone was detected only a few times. Here the CDR3 reads CACTERLGGYNEQFF. The CDR3 DNA reads TGTGCCTGTACTGAAAGGCTGGGGGGGTACAATGAGCAGTTCTTC. The J gene is TRBJ2-1, the V gene TRBV30, with 7 bases identical to TRBD2. V gave up 6 bases and J gave up 4 bases; unmatched junction bases: 12. The CDR3 runs to 15 residues. CDR1 and CDR2 from the germline V gene are GTSNPN and SVGIG (reference sequence).

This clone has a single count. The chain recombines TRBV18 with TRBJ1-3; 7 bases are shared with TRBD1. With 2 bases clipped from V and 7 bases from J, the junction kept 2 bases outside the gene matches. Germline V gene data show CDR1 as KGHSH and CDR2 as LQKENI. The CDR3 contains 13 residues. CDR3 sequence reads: CASSPKGANTIYF. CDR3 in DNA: TGTGCCAGCTCACCAAAGGGGGCGAACACCATATATTTT.

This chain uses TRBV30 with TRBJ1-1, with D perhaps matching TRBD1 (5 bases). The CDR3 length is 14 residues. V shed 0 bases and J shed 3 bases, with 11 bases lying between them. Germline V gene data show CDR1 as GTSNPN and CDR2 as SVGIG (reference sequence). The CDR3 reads CAWSVPGDDTEAFF. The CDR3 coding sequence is TGTGCCTGGAGTGTACCGGGGGACGACACTGAAGCTTTCTTT.

CDR3 nucleotide sequence: TGTGCCAGCAGGACAGAATGGGTCAGCTACGAGCAGTACTTC. It specifies CASRTEWVSYEQYF. The chain joins TRBV2 to TRBJ2-7; D is perhaps TRBD1 (5 bases). This CDR3 has 14 amino acids. Germline loops: CDR1 SNHLY, CDR2 FYNNEI. Trimming cost V 6 bases and J 3 bases, with 15 bases left between them.

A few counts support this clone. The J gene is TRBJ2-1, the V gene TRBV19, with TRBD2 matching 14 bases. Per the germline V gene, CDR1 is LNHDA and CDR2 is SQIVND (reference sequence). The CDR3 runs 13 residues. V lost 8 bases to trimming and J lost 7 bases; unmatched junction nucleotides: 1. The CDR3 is CASRTSGGNEQFF. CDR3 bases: TGTGCCAGTCGGACTAGCGGGGGGAATGAGCAGTTCTTC.

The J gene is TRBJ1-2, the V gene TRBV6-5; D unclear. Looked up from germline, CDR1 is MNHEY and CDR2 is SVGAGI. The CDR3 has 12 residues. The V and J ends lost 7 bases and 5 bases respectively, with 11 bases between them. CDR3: CASTDPGYGYTF. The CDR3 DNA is TGTGCCAGCACCGACCCCGGGTATGGCTACACCTTC.